The 9 T cell receptor beta chains below all came from one sample that was sequenced in a study of blood T cells in healthy people across ages. A sample-barcoded 5' primer and a J-beta primer mix were used in a second PCR of roughly 6 to 11 cycles. TCRdb re-analysed the 5' RACE reads in MiXCR, keeping a single row per CDR3 protein. The table shows under 1,000,000 distinct CDR3 sequences, with under 40% occurring only once. Sequencing was done on a sample of blood. The source is a man younger than 35 in good health.

The V gene is TRBV7-2, the J gene TRBJ1-6; TRBD1 agrees at 7 bases. V was pared by 2 bases and J by 9 bases, with 10 bases of the junction left unmatched. Germline V CDR1 and CDR2: SGHTA, FQGNSA. This CDR3 spans 16 amino acids. The CDR3 coding sequence is TGTGCCAGCAGCTTATATAGGGGGCCGGAGGGTTCACCCCTCCACTTT. Translation gives CASSLYRGPEGSPLHF.

V is TRBV30 and J is TRBJ2-1, with D unresolved. The DNA end is a closer match to TRBJ2-7, so the J assignment may be wrong. CDR1 and CDR2 (germline): GTSNPN, SVGIG (reference sequence). CDR3 length: 11 amino acids. The CDR3 protein is CAFGHYNEQYF. The CDR3 DNA reads as TGTGCTTTTGGCCACTACAATGAGCAGTACTTC.

This clonotype has just a few counts. The J gene is TRBJ1-1, the V gene TRBV2, with a weak D call TRBD1 (5 bases). The germline V gene has CDR1 SNHLY and CDR2 FYNNEI. V was shortened by 3 bases and J by 6 bases, with 14 bases between the two germline ends. The CDR3 has 14 amino acids. CDR3 in DNA: TGTGCCAGCAGTGACCGCGCAGGGCGCGCTGAAGCTTTCTTT. It is translated as CASSDRAGRAEAFF.

The J gene is TRBJ2-1, the V gene TRBV7-2; possible D gene TRBD2, 5 bases. The germline CDR1 and CDR2 sequences are SGHTA and FQGNSA. This CDR3 spans 13 amino acids. The germline V and J ends were trimmed by 3 bases and 7 bases, with 10 bases remaining between them. CDR3 amino acids: CASSFSTRNEQFF. As DNA, the CDR3 is TGTGCCAGCAGCTTCTCAACTAGGAATGAGCAGTTCTTC.

The chain employs TRBV4-1 and TRBJ2-1, with TRBD2 matching over 13 bases. CDR1 is MGHRA and CDR2 is YSYEKL in the germline V gene. The CDR3 covers 16 residues. V shed 5 bases and J 8 bases; nucleotides not matched to a gene: 9. The CDR3 bases are TGCGCCAGCAGCACCCTCGGACTAGCGGGGGACGATGAGCAGTTCTTC. Its protein is CASSTLGLAGDDEQFF.

Points on this clonotype: A much more abundant neighbour one base away suggests this may be a read error. V and J are TRBV7-9 and TRBJ1-2; 7 nucleotides match TRBD1. The CDR3 spans 14 residues. CDR1 and CDR2 from the germline V gene are SEHNR and FQNEAQ (reference sequence). Written as DNA, the CDR3 is TGTGCCAGCAGGAATGAGGGGGCGCAAAATGGCTGCACCTTC. Amino acid sequence: CASRNEGAQNGCTF.

As to this clonotype: This sequence may be a read error, since a much larger clone differs from it by one base. The rearrangement joins TRBV14 to TRBJ2-3; TRBD2 might be the D (5 bases). The CDR3 has 14 amino acids. Germline V lookup: CDR1 SGHDN, CDR2 FVKESK. Trimming shortened V by 7 bases and J by 2 bases, and 13 bases separated the two germline ends. CDR3 region: CASTRQADTDTQYF. CDR3 nucleotides: TGTGCCAGCACCCGTCAAGCGGACACAGATACGCAGTATTTT.

This chain uses TRBV20-1 with TRBJ2-7, with TRBD2 matching over 12 bases. The J call is uncertain, as TRBJ2-4 better fits the DNA end. CDR1 is DFQATT and CDR2 is SNEGSKA in the germline V gene (reference sequence). This CDR3 is 14 amino acids long. The CDR3 is CSVTGTSGQNIQYF. CDR3 sequence (DNA): TGCAGTGTAACCGGGACTAGCGGGCAAAACATTCAGTACTTC.

The sample holds many counts of this clonotype. This rearrangement joins TRBV20-1 to TRBJ1-2; D is ambiguous. This CDR3 is 11 amino acids long. Germline V gene lookup returns CDR1 DFQATT and CDR2 SNEGSKA (reference sequence). The V and J ends lost 3 bases and 3 bases respectively, with 5 bases between them. The CDR3 protein is CSAREDYGYTF. Written as DNA, the CDR3 is TGCAGTGCTAGGGAGGACTATGGCTACACCTTC.